The entry that follows covers one T cell receptor beta chain sequence. Its matching antigen is unknown. This entry comes from a study of cytomegalovirus exposure and HLA in healthy donors. Study observations and caveats: Diagnosis of cytomegalovirus status made by the classifier reportedly showed high specificity and sensitivity. The tendency of first-cohort TCR clusters to co-occur in the roughly 120 validation repertoires was the finding of a later analysis.

The table came from immunoSEQ multiplex PCR; TCRdb's copy has only in-frame clones and leaves some out. In the table there are about 180,000 clones, approximately 86% of which are singletons. Germline trimming cut 4 bases from V and 5 bases from J; bases unmatched to any gene: 10. The CDR3 sequence is 16 residues long. The V gene's germline CDR1 is SGHRS and CDR2 YFSETQ. This chain joins TRBV5-1 and TRBJ2-5, with 11 bases that match TRBD1. Sequencing used PBMCs. The receptor's source is a young man in good health and CMV-seropositive. CDR3 region: CASSGGTGGYQETQYF. The CDR3 DNA follows: TGCGCCAGCAGCGGAGGGACAGGGGGATATCAGGAGACCCAGTACTTC.